The rows below give T cell receptor beta chains drawn from one sample of a study of blood T cell repertoires in COVID-19. The repertoire was sequenced with immunoSEQ multiplex PCR; TCRdb's copy has only in-frame clones and lacks some. The sample lists approximately 230,000 clones, roughly four fifths occurring once. Material for sequencing was PBMCs or T cells enriched from blood (not recorded which). These receptors were obtained from a man between 35 and 55 years old who had recovered from COVID-19. Each CDR3 is given with its conserved first and last residue. The D gene is left open where the match is weak. Only some rows state a clone size, as once, few, many or a class for expanded clones.

d_call	v_call	clone_size	j_call	cdr3_aa	cdr3_nt
TRBD1	TRBV7-9	.	TRBJ1-4	CASSATGTADEKLFF	TGTGCCAGCAGCGCTACTGGGACAGCGGATGAAAAACTGTTTTTT
.	TRBV15	few	TRBJ1-5	CATSRDRGNQPQHF	TGTGCCACCAGCAGAGATAGGGGGAATCAGCCCCAGCATTTT
TRBD1	TRBV5-1	.	TRBJ2-7	CASGQGRNEQYF	TGCGCCAGTGGACAGGGGCGCAACGAGCAGTACTTC
TRBD1	TRBV30	.	TRBJ2-1	CAWSPGQGTLF	TGTGCCTGGAGTCCGGGACAGGGGACGCTCTTC
.	TRBV19	.	TRBJ2-3	CASSGGPTSTDTQYF	TGTGCCAGTAGTGGTGGGCCTACTAGCACAGATACGCAGTATTTT
.	TRBV11-2	once	TRBJ2-3	CASSPTEDTQYF	TGTGCCAGCAGCCCAACTGAAGATACGCAGTATTTT
.	TRBV30	.	TRBJ1-6	CAWSRLDRESPLHF	TGTGCCTGGAGTCGTTTAGATAGAGAGTCACCCCTCCACTTT
.	TRBV23-1	few	TRBJ1-2	CASIAAYGYTF	TGCGCCAGCATTGCGGCCTATGGCTACACCTTC
.	TRBV2	.	TRBJ2-3	CASSDNSRYQYF	TGTGCCAGCAGTGATAATTCGCGTTATCAGTATTTT
TRBD1	TRBV7-3	.	TRBJ1-1	CASSFTGGNTEAFF	TGTGCCAGCAGCTTCACAGGGGGGAACACTGAAGCTTTCTTT
TRBD2	TRBV7-6	.	TRBJ2-1	CASSLVFGLAGEQFF	TGTGCCAGCAGCTTAGTCTTCGGACTAGCGGGGGAGCAGTTCTTC
TRBD1	TRBV12-3/TRBV12-4	.	TRBJ2-7	CASSNRGPYEQYF	TGTGCCAGCAGTAACAGGGGACCCTACGAGCAGTACTTC
.	TRBV3-1/TRBV3-2	.	TRBJ2-2	CASRSPQTGELFF	TGTGCCAGCAGATCCCCGCAGACCGGGGAGCTGTTTTTT
TRBD2	TRBV9	.	TRBJ2-1	CASSKNERGAFGEQFF	TGTGCCAGCAGCAAAAACGAGCGGGGGGCCTTCGGTGAGCAGTTCTTC
TRBD2	TRBV5-4	once	TRBJ2-1	CASSPIGGGNPKQFF	TGTGCCAGCAGCCCGATCGGGGGGGGTAACCCTAAGCAGTTCTTC
TRBD2	TRBV9	.	TRBJ2-1	CASSERLAAYNEQFF	TGTGCCAGCAGCGAACGACTAGCGGCCTACAATGAGCAGTTCTTC
.	TRBV4-2	.	TRBJ2-1	CASSQGGEVLEQFF	TGTGCCAGCAGCCAAGGGGGCGAAGTTCTTGAGCAGTTCTTC
.	TRBV28	.	TRBJ1-5	CASSAVTGTLPQHF	TGTGCCAGCAGTGCGGTCACAGGGACCCTGCCCCAGCATTTT
.	TRBV28	few	TRBJ1-2	CASSVSPTPRWGYTF	TGTGCCAGCAGCGTTAGCCCCACCCCTAGATGGGGCTACACCTTC
.	TRBV19	.	TRBJ1-2	CASRLTVGFYGYTF	TGTGCCAGTAGGCTGACAGTAGGATTCTATGGCTACACCTTC
TRBD2	TRBV5-5	.	TRBJ2-1	CASSLARLAGGYNEQFF	TGTGCCAGCAGCTTGGCTAGACTAGCGGGAGGCTACAATGAGCAGTTCTTC
.	TRBV24-1	.	TRBJ1-2	CATSDSRGRGDPYGYTF	TGTGCCACCAGTGATTCGAGGGGCAGGGGTGATCCCTATGGCTACACCTTC
.	TRBV7-9	.	TRBJ2-7	CASSPLGGSYEQYF	TGTGCCAGCAGCCCCCTAGGAGGCTCCTACGAGCAGTACTTC
.	TRBV5-4	.	TRBJ2-5	CASYPGGSAMQETQYF	TGTGCCAGCTATCCTGGTGGTAGCGCGATGCAAGAGACCCAGTACTTC
.	TRBV27	.	TRBJ1-4	CASSLRPPAGGTNEKLFF	TGTGCCAGCAGTTTAAGACCCCCCGCGGGTGGAACTAATGAAAAACTGTTTTTT
TRBD2	TRBV5-4	.	TRBJ2-3	CASSLGTSGGVADTQYF	TGTGCCAGCAGCTTGGGGACTAGCGGGGGGGTGGCAGATACGCAGTATTTT
TRBD2	TRBV5-6	.	TRBJ2-3	CASSLGGGAADTQYF	TGTGCCAGCAGCTTAGGCGGGGGGGCGGCAGATACGCAGTATTTT
.	TRBV11-3	.	TRBJ2-2	CASSLGGLTGELFF	TGTGCCAGCAGCTTAGGCGGTTTAACCGGGGAGCTGTTTTTT
TRBD1	TRBV28	.	TRBJ1-3	CASGGQGGSGNTIYF	TGTGCCAGCGGGGGACAGGGAGGCTCTGGAAACACCATATATTTT
TRBD2	TRBV5-1	.	TRBJ2-3	CASSLSGGAGTDTQYF	TGCGCCAGCAGCTTGAGCGGGGGGGCTGGCACAGATACGCAGTATTTT
TRBD2	TRBV18	.	TRBJ2-3	CASSLPAGRTDTQYF	TGTGCCAGCTCGCTGCCAGCGGGGCGCACAGATACGCAGTATTTT
TRBD1	TRBV5-4	few	TRBJ2-7	CASSFRAQGVYEQYF	TGTGCCAGCAGCTTCCGAGCCCAGGGGGTCTACGAGCAGTACTTC
.	TRBV4-1	.	TRBJ2-1	CASSQGSCEQFF	TGCGCCAGCAGCCAAGGTAGCTGTGAGCAGTTCTTC
.	TRBV11-3	once	TRBJ2-3	CASSLGWAPSTDTQYF	TGTGCCAGCAGCTTAGGCTGGGCTCCTAGCACAGATACGCAGTATTTT
TRBD2	TRBV5-1	.	TRBJ2-1	CASSGGTSGSGEQFF	TGCGCCAGCAGCGGGGGGACTAGCGGGAGTGGCGAGCAGTTCTTC
TRBD2	TRBV5-4	.	TRBJ2-3	CASSDGTSPTDTQYF	TGTGCCAGCAGCGACGGGACTAGTCCTACAGATACGCAGTATTTT
.	TRBV27	.	TRBJ1-5	CAVGPPGQPQHF	TGTGCCGTCGGCCCTCCAGGGCAGCCCCAGCATTTT
TRBD1	TRBV5-1	.	TRBJ2-2	CASSSGQGGTGELFF	TGCGCCAGCAGTTCCGGACAGGGTGGGACCGGGGAGCTGTTTTTT
.	TRBV28	.	TRBJ1-1	CASKLRDEAFF	TGTGCCAGCAAGTTACGGGATGAAGCTTTCTTT
TRBD1	TRBV3-1/TRBV3-2	.	TRBJ1-4	CASSRGTGENEKLFF	TGTGCCAGCAGCCGAGGAACAGGGGAGAATGAAAAACTGTTTTTT
.	TRBV18	.	TRBJ1-2	CASSPPGSARRYGYTF	TGTGCCAGCTCACCTCCGGGATCTGCTCGTCGCTATGGCTACACCTTC
.	TRBV28	.	TRBJ1-5	CASSPNPNRKGFDQPQHF	TGTGCCAGCAGTCCTAATCCTAACAGGAAGGGTTTCGATCAGCCCCAGCATTTT
.	TRBV18	.	TRBJ2-6	CASSPLGYSGANVLTF	TGTGCCAGCTCACCCCTAGGTTACTCTGGGGCCAACGTCCTGACTTTC
TRBD1	TRBV2	few	TRBJ2-2	CASSGRGTGELFF	TGTGCCAGCAGTGGCAGGGGGACCGGGGAGCTGTTTTTT
.	TRBV19	.	TRBJ2-6	CASTYSSSGANVLTF	TGTGCCAGTACGTACAGTTCCTCTGGGGCCAACGTCCTGACTTTC
.	TRBV7-8	.	TRBJ2-7	CASSLNFGEQYF	TGTGCCAGCAGCTTAAACTTCGGCGAGCAGTACTTC
TRBD1	TRBV19	.	TRBJ2-2	CATRDRGLAGELFF	TGTGCCACCCGGGACAGGGGGCTGGCCGGGGAGCTGTTTTTT
.	TRBV19	.	TRBJ1-1	CASKGGTEAFF	TGTGCCAGTAAAGGGGGCACTGAAGCTTTCTTT
.	TRBV27	.	TRBJ1-5	CASSLQNNQPQHF	TGTGCCAGCAGTTTACAAAACAATCAGCCCCAGCATTTT
.	TRBV4-3	.	TRBJ1-5	CASSQELRQPQHF	TGCGCCAGCAGCCAAGAATTGCGGCAGCCCCAGCATTTT
.	TRBV7-9	.	TRBJ2-2	CASSFLRRAGGTGELFF	TGTGCCAGCAGCTTCCTTAGAAGGGCAGGAGGCACCGGGGAGCTGTTTTTT
.	TRBV4-2	.	TRBJ1-1	CASSPQSRGGSEAFF	TGTGCCAGCAGCCCGCAGAGCAGGGGCGGATCTGAAGCTTTCTTT
TRBD2	TRBV11-2	.	TRBJ2-7	CASSTTSGSYEQYF	TGTGCCAGCAGCACGACTAGCGGGAGCTACGAGCAGTACTTC
.	TRBV5-1	.	TRBJ1-1	CASSFPGVTEAFF	TGCGCCAGCAGCTTCCCAGGGGTGACTGAAGCTTTCTTT
.	TRBV30	.	TRBJ1-6	CASAPRRGFHNSPLHF	TGTGCCTCAGCCCCTCGGCGGGGTTTTCACAATTCACCCCTCCACTTT
TRBD1	TRBV27	.	TRBJ1-2	CASSLMDRGLYTF	TGTGCCAGCAGTTTAATGGACAGGGGACTTTACACCTTC
TRBD1	TRBV5-1	.	TRBJ1-1	CASSLAQGAVAFF	TGCGCCAGCAGCTTGGCTCAGGGGGCTGTAGCTTTCTTT
.	TRBV9	.	TRBJ2-7	CASSSTGHRSYEQYF	TGTGCCAGCAGCTCAACGGGACATCGCTCCTACGAGCAGTACTTC
.	TRBV18	.	TRBJ1-2	CASSPFLAEPNSYTF	TGTGCCAGCTCACCCTTCTTGGCGGAACCCAACAGCTACACCTTC
TRBD2	TRBV7-8	.	TRBJ2-1	CASSTRIGTSFFEQFF	TGTGCCAGCAGCACCCGTATCGGGACTAGTTTCTTTGAGCAGTTCTTC